This TCR beta chain came from a study of blood T cell repertoires in COVID-19 (dated by TCRdb to about 2020). In terms of the full investigation: Collaborator samples came from the United States, Italy and Spain and covered acute and convalescent phases of COVID-19. The prospective study material was composed of cDNA or gDNA derived from T cells, B-cell-depleted T cells, or PBMCs. Deeply sampled blood TCRbeta repertoires from subjects exposed to, actively infected with, or recovered from COVID-19 were included in the dataset. The repertoires were released in a freely available public database meant as a resource for research on the immune response to SARS-CoV-2. The samples were drawn from two sources: the first 160 participants of the ongoing ImmuneRACE study, and 1,200 or so subjects contributed by 6 global collaborators. A de-identified subject ID, COVID-19 status, age in years and sex were almost always included in the sample metadata. Where available, HLA class I and class II types were taken from metadata supplied by the sample provider and were not determined by assay-based typing.

For this clone: The specificity of this receptor is unknown. Base qualities are not provided; no much larger clone lies one nucleotide away.

Whole blood was collected in K2EDTA tubes by collaborating institutions according to the institutions' own protocols. For TCRbeta analysis, collaborators shipped samples in one of three forms: frozen whole blood, isolated PBMCs, or DNA extracted from either of those sample types. TCRbeta CDR3 regions were amplified from genomic DNA using the immunoSEQ Assay, a bias-controlled multiplex PCR. Per the source publication's procedure: The number of nucleated cells in each sample was estimated by amplification of reference gene primers within the assay. To quantify the absolute abundance of each unique TCRbeta CDR3 rearrangement, sequence reads were collapsed and filtered. Productive Simpson clonality was computed per sample as the square root of Simpson's diversity index over productive rearrangements. The table comes from immuneACCESS by way of TCRdb, which keeps in-frame sequences with V and J called. Part of the clones is missing from these tables; in studies checked, under half for an unresolved V gene and the rest for unknown reasons. Clonal size and the V and J genes are those of that table, whereas D and trimming came from the DNA. Present in this sample are around 150,000 clones, approximately 89% of which were seen just once. The ten top clones hold roughly a tenth of the sample.

From a lookup of the germline V gene, CDR1 and CDR2 are MNHEY and SVGAGI. V and J are truncated by 0 bases and 4 bases respectively, leaving an intervening sequence of 12 bases. The CDR3 numbers 15 residues from cysteine through phenylalanine. Just CDR3 DNA is preserved here, 45 bases in frame from base 1. Broad study findings and their caveats: The amount of clinical and demographic metadata varied by source and participant and was provided uncurated.

This clonotype was sampled from a man aged 55 to 70 with active or convalescent COVID-19. This sequence uses TRBV6-5 and TRBJ1-2; no confident D gene assignment can be made. Sequencing was performed on peripheral blood. The DNA sequence reads TGTGCCAGCAGTTACTCGAGCGGGGTTGTCTATGGCTACACCTTC. Its protein reads: CASSYSSGVVYGYTF.